The sequence of this T cell receptor (beta chain) was determined in a study of T cell responses to AZD1222 COVID-19 vaccine. At the level of the study: Second-dose groups at about 4 or about 12 weeks were pooled. Study results and limitations: Breadth and depth of Spike-specific TCRs rose after two AZD1222 doses. Baseline seropositives among AZD1222 recipients totaled only 5 to 7. Repertoire sampling happened only post peak T cell response.

The CDR3 length is 15 residues. Germline-derived CDR1 and CDR2 are MGHRA and YSYEKL. The V end was cut by 3 bases, the J end by 2 bases, with 13 bases between. Concerning this clone itself: Its antigen is not known.

TCRdb's copy holds only in-frame clones and misses some; the assay was immunoSEQ multiplex PCR. Here the sample spans around 100,000 clones, about 87% being singletons. V usage is TRBV4-1 and J usage is TRBJ2-5; D call uncertain. The specimen comprised peripheral blood, sampled on day 0 of AZD1222 vaccination. The sequence was obtained from an adult in good health. The CDR3 region has the DNA TGCGCCAGCAGCCAGAGTCGAGAGCCACAAGAGACCCAGTACTTC. Protein: CASSQSREPQETQYF.